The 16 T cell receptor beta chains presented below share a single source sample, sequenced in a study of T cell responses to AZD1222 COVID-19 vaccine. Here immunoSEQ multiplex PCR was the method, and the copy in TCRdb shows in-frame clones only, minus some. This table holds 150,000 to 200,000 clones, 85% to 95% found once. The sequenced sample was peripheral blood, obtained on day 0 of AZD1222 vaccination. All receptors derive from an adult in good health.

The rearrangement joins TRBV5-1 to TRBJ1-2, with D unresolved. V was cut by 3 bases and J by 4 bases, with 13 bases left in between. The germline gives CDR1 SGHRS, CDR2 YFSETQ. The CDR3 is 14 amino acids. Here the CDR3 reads CASSSSSGSYGYTF. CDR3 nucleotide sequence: TGCGCCAGCAGCTCGTCCTCGGGGTCCTATGGCTACACCTTC.

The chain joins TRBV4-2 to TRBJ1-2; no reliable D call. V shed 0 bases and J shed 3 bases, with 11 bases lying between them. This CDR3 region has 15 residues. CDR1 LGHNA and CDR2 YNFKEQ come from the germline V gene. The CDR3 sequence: CASSQDRPRDYGYTF. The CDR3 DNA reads TGTGCCAGCAGCCAAGATCGCCCGCGTGACTATGGCTACACCTTC.

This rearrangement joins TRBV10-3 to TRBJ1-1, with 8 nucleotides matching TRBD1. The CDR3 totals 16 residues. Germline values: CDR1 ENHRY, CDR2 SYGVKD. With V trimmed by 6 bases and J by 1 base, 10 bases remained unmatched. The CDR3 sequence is CAISPPYRGENTEAFF. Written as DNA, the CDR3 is TGTGCCATCAGCCCGCCCTACAGGGGGGAGAACACTGAAGCTTTCTTT.

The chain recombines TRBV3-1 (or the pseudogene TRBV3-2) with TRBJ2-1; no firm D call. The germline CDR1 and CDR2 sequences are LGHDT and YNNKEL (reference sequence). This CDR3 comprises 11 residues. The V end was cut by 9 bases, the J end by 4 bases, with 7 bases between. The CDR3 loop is CASTYYNEQFF. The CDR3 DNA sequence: TGTGCCAGTACCTATTACAATGAGCAGTTCTTC.

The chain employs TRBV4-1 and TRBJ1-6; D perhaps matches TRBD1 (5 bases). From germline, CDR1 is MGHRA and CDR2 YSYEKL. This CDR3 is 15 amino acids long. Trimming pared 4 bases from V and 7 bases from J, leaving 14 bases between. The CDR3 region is CASSLTRGGNSPLHF. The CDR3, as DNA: TGCGCCAGCAGCCTAACCCGCGGGGGGAATTCACCCCTCCACTTT.

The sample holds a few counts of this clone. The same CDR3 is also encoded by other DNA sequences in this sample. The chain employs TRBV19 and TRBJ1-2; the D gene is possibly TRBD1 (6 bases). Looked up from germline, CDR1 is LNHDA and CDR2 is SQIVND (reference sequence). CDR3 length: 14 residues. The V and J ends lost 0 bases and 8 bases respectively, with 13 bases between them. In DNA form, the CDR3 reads TGTGCCAGTAGTATAGATCGGGGGCGTCGAGGCTACACCTTC. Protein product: CASSIDRGRRGYTF.

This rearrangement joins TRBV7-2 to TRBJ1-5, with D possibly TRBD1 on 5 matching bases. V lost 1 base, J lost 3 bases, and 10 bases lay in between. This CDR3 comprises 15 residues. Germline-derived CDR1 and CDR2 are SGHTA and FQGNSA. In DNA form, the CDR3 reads TGTGCCAGCAGCTTAGTTTCAGGGAACAATCAGCCCCAGCATTTT. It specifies CASSLVSGNNQPQHF.

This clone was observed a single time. The DNA of the CDR3 is TGCGCCAGCAGTTGGCGACTAGCGGATGAGCAGTTCTTC. Encoded protein: CASSWRLADEQFF. V is TRBV10-1 and J is TRBJ2-1, with TRBD2 matching 9 bases. Trimming removed 5 bases from V and 8 bases from J; junction bases left unmatched: 4. Germline loops: CDR1 WNHNN, CDR2 SYGVQD (reference sequence). This CDR3 spans 13 amino acids.

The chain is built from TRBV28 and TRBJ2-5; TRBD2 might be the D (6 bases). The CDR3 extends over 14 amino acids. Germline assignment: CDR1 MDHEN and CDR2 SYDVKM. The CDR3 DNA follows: TGTGCTAGGCGCGGGAAGGCTGAGAGGGAGACCCAGTACTTC. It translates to CARRGKAERETQYF.

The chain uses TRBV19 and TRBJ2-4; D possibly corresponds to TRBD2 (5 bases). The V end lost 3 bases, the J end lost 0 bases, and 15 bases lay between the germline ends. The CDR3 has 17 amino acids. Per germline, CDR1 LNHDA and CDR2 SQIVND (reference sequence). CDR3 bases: TGTGCCAGTAGTATTTTAGCGAGTATTAAAGCCAAAAACATTCAGTACTTC. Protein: CASSILASIKAKNIQYF.

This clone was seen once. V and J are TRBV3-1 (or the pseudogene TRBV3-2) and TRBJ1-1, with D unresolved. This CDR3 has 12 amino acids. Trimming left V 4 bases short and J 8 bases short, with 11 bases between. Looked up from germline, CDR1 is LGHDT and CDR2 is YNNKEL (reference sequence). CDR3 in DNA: TGTGCCAGCAGCCTAGGACGCCTGGAAGCTTTCTTT. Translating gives CASSLGRLEAFF.

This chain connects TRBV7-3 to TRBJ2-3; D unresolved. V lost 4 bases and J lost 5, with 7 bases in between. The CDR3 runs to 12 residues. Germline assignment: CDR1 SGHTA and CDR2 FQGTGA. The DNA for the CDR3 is TGTGCCAGCAGCTCTTACGGAGATACGCAGTATTTT. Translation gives CASSSYGDTQYF. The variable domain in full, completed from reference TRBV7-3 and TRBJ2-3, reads GAGVSQTPSNKVTEKGKYVELRCDPISGHTALYWYRQSLGQGPEFLIYFQGTGAADDSGLPNDRFFAVRPEGSVSTLKIQRTERGDSAVYLCASSSYGDTQYFGPGTRLTVL.

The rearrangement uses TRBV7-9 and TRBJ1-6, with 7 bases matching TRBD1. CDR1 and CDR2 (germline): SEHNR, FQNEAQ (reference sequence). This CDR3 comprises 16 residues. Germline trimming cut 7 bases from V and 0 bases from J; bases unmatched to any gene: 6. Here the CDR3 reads CASIGGASSYNSPLHF. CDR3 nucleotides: TGTGCCAGCATAGGGGGCGCCAGCTCCTATAATTCACCCCTCCACTTT. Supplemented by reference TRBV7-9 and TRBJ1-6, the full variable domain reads DTGVSQNPRHKITKRGQNVTFRCDPISEHNRLYWYRQTLGQGPEFLTYFQNEAQLEKSRLLSDRFSAERPKGSFSTLEIQRTEQGDSAMYLCASIGGASSYNSPLHFGNGTRLTVT.

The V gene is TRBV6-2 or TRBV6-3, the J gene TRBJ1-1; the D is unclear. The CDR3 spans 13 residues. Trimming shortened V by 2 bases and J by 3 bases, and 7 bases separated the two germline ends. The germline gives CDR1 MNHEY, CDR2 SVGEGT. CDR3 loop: CASSYVGDTEAFF. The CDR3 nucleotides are TGTGCCAGCAGTTACGTCGGGGACACTGAAGCTTTCTTT.

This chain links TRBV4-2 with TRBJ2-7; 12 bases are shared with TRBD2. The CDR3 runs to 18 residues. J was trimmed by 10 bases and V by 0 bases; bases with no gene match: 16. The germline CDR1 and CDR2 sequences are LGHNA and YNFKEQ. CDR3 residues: CASSQDRPQGLAGGKQYF. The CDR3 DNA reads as TGTGCCAGCAGCCAAGATAGGCCGCAGGGTCTAGCGGGAGGGAAACAGTACTTC.

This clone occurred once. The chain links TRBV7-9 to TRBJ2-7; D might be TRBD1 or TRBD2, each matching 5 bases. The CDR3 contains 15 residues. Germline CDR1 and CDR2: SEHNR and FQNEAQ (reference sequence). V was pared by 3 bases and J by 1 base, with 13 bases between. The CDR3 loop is CASSLSQRTSYEQYF. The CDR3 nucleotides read TGTGCCAGCAGCTTGAGCCAGCGGACATCCTACGAGCAGTACTTC.